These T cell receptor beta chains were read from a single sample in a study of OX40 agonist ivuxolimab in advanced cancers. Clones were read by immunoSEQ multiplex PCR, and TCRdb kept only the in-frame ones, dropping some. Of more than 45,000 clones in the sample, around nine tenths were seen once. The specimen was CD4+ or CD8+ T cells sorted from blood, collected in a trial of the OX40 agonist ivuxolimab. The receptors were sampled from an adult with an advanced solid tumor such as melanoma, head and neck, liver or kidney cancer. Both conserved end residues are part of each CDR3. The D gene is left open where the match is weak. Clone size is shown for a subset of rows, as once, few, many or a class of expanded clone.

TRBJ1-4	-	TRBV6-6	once	CASSYSGATNEKLFF	TGTGCCAGCAGTTACTCTGGGGCAACTAATGAAAAACTGTTTTTT
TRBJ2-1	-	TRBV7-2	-	CASSPPGTPYNEQFF	TGTGCCAGCAGCCCCCCCGGGACACCTTACAATGAGCAGTTCTTC
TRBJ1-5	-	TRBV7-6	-	CASSLEGSYQPQHF	TGTGCCAGCAGCTTAGAAGGCAGCTATCAGCCCCAGCATTTT
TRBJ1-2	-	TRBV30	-	CAWSVLRGLGYTF	TGTGCCTGGAGTGTACTCAGGGGCTTAGGCTACACCTTC
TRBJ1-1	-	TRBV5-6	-	CASSLVRGGKGNAEAFF	TGTGCCAGCAGCTTGGTGCGGGGGGGAAAGGGTAACGCTGAAGCTTTCTTT
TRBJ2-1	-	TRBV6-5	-	CASRRQERSYNEQFF	TGTGCCAGCAGGAGACAGGAGCGGTCCTACAATGAGCAGTTCTTC
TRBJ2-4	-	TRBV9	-	CASSVGPLAKNIQYF	TGTGCCAGCAGCGTAGGGCCACTAGCCAAAAACATTCAGTACTTC
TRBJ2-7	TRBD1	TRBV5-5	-	CASSSGQVSGQYF	TGTGCCAGCAGCTCGGGACAGGTTAGCGGGCAGTACTTC
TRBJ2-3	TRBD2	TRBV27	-	CASTPWRLAGAADTQYF	TGTGCCAGCACTCCCTGGAGGTTAGCGGGAGCTGCAGATACGCAGTATTTT
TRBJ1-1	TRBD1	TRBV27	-	CASSTRGRVVNTEAFF	TGTGCCAGCTCCACAAGGGGGCGTGTGGTAAACACTGAAGCTTTCTTT
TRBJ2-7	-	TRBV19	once	CASSIGRGSPYALEQYF	TGTGCCAGTAGTATAGGACGTGGATCCCCCTACGCTCTCGAGCAGTACTTC
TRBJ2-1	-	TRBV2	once	CASSGEGGQSSYNEQFF	TGTGCCAGCAGTGGAGAGGGGGGACAGAGCTCCTACAATGAGCAGTTCTTC
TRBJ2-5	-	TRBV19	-	CASSSHQETQYF	TGTGCCAGTAGTAGCCACCAAGAGACCCAGTACTTC
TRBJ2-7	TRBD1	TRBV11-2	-	CASSPDRGPYEQYF	TGTGCCAGCAGCCCCGACAGGGGACCCTACGAGCAGTACTTC
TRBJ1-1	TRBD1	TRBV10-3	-	CAIRGQGAGEAFF	TGTGCCATCAGAGGACAGGGGGCAGGTGAAGCTTTCTTT
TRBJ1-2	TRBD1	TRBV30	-	CAWSVARGGYTF	TGTGCCTGGAGTGTAGCCAGGGGGGGCTACACCTTC
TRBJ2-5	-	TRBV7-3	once	CASSLQGNQETQYF	TGTGCCAGCAGCTTACAAGGCAACCAAGAGACCCAGTACTTC
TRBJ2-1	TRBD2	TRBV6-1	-	CASSERTSSESSYNEQFF	TGTGCCAGCAGTGAACGGACTAGTTCAGAAAGCTCCTACAATGAGCAGTTCTTC
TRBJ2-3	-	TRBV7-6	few	CASSPVVSRASTDTQYF	TGTGCCAGCAGCCCAGTGGTTAGCAGAGCTAGCACAGATACGCAGTATTTT
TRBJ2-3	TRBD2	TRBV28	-	CASWGGTDTQYF	TGTGCCAGCTGGGGAGGGACTGATACGCAGTATTTT
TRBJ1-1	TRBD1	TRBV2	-	CASSEHQGGVTEAFF	TGTGCCAGCAGTGAACATCAGGGGGGAGTCACTGAAGCTTTCTTT
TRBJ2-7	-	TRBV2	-	CASNANSQGGDEQYF	TGTGCCAGCAACGCCAACTCCCAGGGCGGTGACGAGCAGTACTTC
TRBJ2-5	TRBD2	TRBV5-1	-	CASSRTSGQETQYF	TGCGCCAGCAGCCGGACTAGCGGCCAAGAGACCCAGTACTTC
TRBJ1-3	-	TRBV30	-	CAWSFSGNTIYF	TGTGCCTGGAGCTTCTCTGGAAACACCATATATTTT
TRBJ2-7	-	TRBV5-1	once	CASSLGETGNYEQYF	TGCGCCAGCAGCTTGGGAGAAACAGGTAACTACGAGCAGTACTTC
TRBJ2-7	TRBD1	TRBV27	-	CASRKDRGHNEQYF	TGTGCCAGCAGGAAGGACAGGGGGCACAACGAGCAGTACTTC
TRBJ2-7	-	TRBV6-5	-	CASGTYEQYF	TGTGCCAGCGGCACCTACGAGCAGTACTTC
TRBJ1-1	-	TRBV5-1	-	CASSPLAGGSAEAFF	TGCGCCAGCAGCCCTTTGGCGGGGGGAAGCGCTGAAGCTTTCTTT
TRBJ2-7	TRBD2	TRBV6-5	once	CASSLTSGTYEQYF	TGTGCCAGCAGTTTGACTAGCGGGACCTACGAGCAGTACTTC
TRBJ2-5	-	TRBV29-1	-	CSVDRYQETQYF	TGCAGCGTTGACAGATACCAAGAGACCCAGTACTTC
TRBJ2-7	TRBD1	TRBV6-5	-	CASNRGQGLHEQYF	TGTGCCAGCAACCGGGGACAGGGTCTCCACGAGCAGTACTTC
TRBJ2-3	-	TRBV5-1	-	CASSLATGVTDTQYF	TGCGCCAGCAGCTTGGCCACGGGAGTGACAGATACGCAGTATTTT
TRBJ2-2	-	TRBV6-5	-	CASRLRPTGELFF	TGTGCCAGCAGACTGCGACCTACCGGGGAGCTGTTTTTT
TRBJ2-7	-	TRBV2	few	CASTPYRGRGKYF	TGTGCCAGCACTCCCTATAGGGGCAGGGGAAAGTACTTC
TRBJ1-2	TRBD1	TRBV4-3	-	CASSRTDRSFYGYTF	TGCGCCAGCAGCCGAACGGACAGGTCCTTCTATGGCTACACCTTC
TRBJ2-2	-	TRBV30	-	CAWSVRTGELFF	TGTGCCTGGAGTGTTAGGACCGGGGAGCTGTTTTTT
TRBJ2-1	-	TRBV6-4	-	CASSDGTSLYNEQFF	TGTGCCAGCAGTGATGGGACTTCCCTTTACAATGAGCAGTTCTTC
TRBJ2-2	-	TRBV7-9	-	CASSLVFTGELFF	TGTGCCAGCAGCTTAGTGTTCACCGGGGAGCTGTTTTTT
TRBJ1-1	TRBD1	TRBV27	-	CASSFARGQINTEAFF	TGTGCCAGCAGTTTTGCGAGGGGGCAGATTAACACTGAAGCTTTCTTT
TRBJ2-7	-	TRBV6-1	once	CASSGSARGHFYEQYF	TGTGCCAGCAGTGGTTCGGCGCGGGGCCACTTCTACGAGCAGTACTTC
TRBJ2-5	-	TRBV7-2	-	CASSPWGGAPETQYF	TGTGCCAGCAGCCCCTGGGGGGGGGCCCCAGAGACCCAGTACTTC
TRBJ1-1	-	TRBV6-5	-	CASSSGRLTGTEAFF	TGTGCCAGCAGCTCGGGCCGCTTAACTGGGACTGAAGCTTTCTTT
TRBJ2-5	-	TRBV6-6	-	CASSYSKAGETQYF	TGTGCCAGCAGTTACTCGAAAGCGGGAGAGACCCAGTACTTC
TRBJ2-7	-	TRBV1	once	CTSPRTSGYEQYF	TGCACCAGCCCCAGGACTAGCGGCTACGAGCAGTACTTC
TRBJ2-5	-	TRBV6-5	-	CASSGGYPQETQYF	TGTGCCAGCAGTGGAGGGTACCCCCAAGAGACCCAGTACTTC
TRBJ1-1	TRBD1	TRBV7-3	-	CASSSGPGGTEAFF	TGTGCCAGCAGCTCCGGGCCAGGGGGCACTGAAGCTTTCTTT
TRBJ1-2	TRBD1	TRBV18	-	CASSVQGMGPAGYTF	TGTGCCAGCTCAGTACAGGGGATGGGCCCCGCTGGCTACACCTTC
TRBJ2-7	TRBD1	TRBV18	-	CASSPIGTAIYEQYF	TGTGCCAGCTCACCAATCGGGACAGCTATCTACGAGCAGTACTTC
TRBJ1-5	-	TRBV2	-	CASSEGAPSRPQHF	TGTGCCAGCAGTGAAGGGGCCCCATCAAGGCCCCAGCATTTT
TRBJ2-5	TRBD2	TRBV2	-	CASSPSIAGGTRETQYF	TGTGCCAGCAGTCCCTCAATAGCGGGAGGGACTAGGGAGACCCAGTACTTC
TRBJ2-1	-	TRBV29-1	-	CSVDGLTSSYNEQFF	TGCAGCGTTGACGGGTTAACGAGCTCCTACAATGAGCAGTTCTTC
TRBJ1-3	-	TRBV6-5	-	CASSYSVGSSGNTIYF	TGTGCCAGCAGTTACTCGGTCGGGAGCTCTGGAAACACCATATATTTT
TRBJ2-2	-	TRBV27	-	CASLSLGAGPNTGELFF	TGTGCCAGCCTCTCCCTGGGGGCGGGTCCGAACACCGGGGAGCTGTTTTTT
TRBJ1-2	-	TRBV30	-	CAWSAGGYGYTF	TGTGCCTGGAGTGCGGGGGGATATGGCTACACCTTC